This note documents a single T cell receptor beta chain sequence. This clonotype occurred many times. Its antigen remains unidentified. There are no base qualities to consult, and no much larger clone falls within one base. The sample is drawn from a study of T cells in Graves' hyperthyroidism and ophthalmopathy (dated by TCRdb to the late 2010s). About the full investigation: Peripheral blood samples were taken at initial diagnosis, before any treatment was given. The 95 to 100 discovery patients were randomly divided into training and test sets at a 7:3 ratio. TCR V-J signatures able to tell the groups apart were searched for in a discovery cohort of 90 to 100 patients, of whom around 43 had Graves' ophthalmopathy and roughly 57 had stable Graves' hyperthyroidism. Prospective prediction of ophthalmopathy was tested in an independent validation cohort consisting of under 20 hyperthyroidism patients and more than 15 patients who later progressed to ophthalmopathy. In several Graves' hyperthyroidism patients, the study also compared T-cell repertoires from thyroid tissue with T-cell repertoires from blood. Following sampling, methimazole starting at 30 mg daily was given to hyperthyroidism patients, and high-dose intravenous methylprednisolone was given to ophthalmopathy patients. According to the paper, TCR Vbeta CDR3 sequencing was carried out on roughly 130 peripheral blood samples, which came from over 40 ophthalmopathy, around 74 hyperthyroidism and about 17 progressor patients. Paper-wide results and their limitations: Blood samples also contained most of the expanded thyroid clonotypes (frequency above 0.001), which suggests that blood repertoires may reflect thyroid immune responses. No statistical method was used to set the sample size in advance, and investigators knew the group allocation. In validation, the model predicted progression to ophthalmopathy with 60% to 71% sensitivity and around 72% specificity, a median of about six months before onset. A model built on a 13 V-J signature distinguished ophthalmopathy from stable hyperthyroidism, reaching approximately 89% sensitivity and about 81% specificity in cross-validation and 80%/75% in testing.

Graves' hyperthyroidism was defined as stable when no progression to ophthalmopathy occurred over 18 months of follow-up. Hyperthyroidism patients were newly diagnosed, with disease duration under 2 months, and aged 18 to 65 years. Exclusion was applied to patients with uncontrolled infections, other autoimmune diseases, pregnancy or lactation. Diagnoses were established on the basis of clinical symptoms, serum thyroxine and TRAb, thyroid ultrasound, and orbital computed tomography. PBMCs were isolated from about 10 ml of fresh peripheral blood by Ficoll-Paque density gradient centrifugation. Total RNA was extracted with Trizol reagent, and quality was checked on an Agilent 2100 Bioanalyzer. The TCR beta CDR3 regions were amplified from the RNA transcripts. The first round of RT-PCR for the TCR CDR3 was performed with the HTBI primer set and the Qiagen OneStep RT-PCR kit. Libraries were constructed in a second round of multiplex PCR, after which size selection and purification were carried out. Sequencing of the libraries was done on an Illumina HiSeq2000 using paired-end 100 bp reads. In the original analysis: SOAPnuke was used to process the raw data, removing reads that contained adapters or uncalled bases, had a mean Phred below 15, or lacked an exact match to the constant primer or identifier. High-quality paired reads were merged with COPE v1.2.5, and unique nucleotide sequences were defined as clonotypes. Clonotypes were aligned to IMGT TRBV, TRBD and TRBJ reference segments using MiTCR v1.1. The analysis included only V-J combinations with a frequency above 0.0001, which together covered around 99% of the repertoires. A TCS score was defined as the ratio between F50 (clonal expansion) and ExV (chaos), using BLOSUM62-based TCRdist between CDR3 peptides within each V-J. Welch's t-statistics and random forest reduced several hundred V-J features to 10 to 15, which were used in a naive Bayes classifier (R e1071). The Morisita-Horn index was used to measure how similar the thyroid and blood repertoires were. TCRdb took the public reads, trimmed them with fastp at Q25, ran MiXCR for clone calling and kept in-frame beta chains. Merged by CDR3 protein, the rows form single entries marked with the most common genes and DNA. The V and J calls reflect TCRdb's pipeline rather than the authors' work. The sample records over 700,000 distinct CDR3 sequences, around 38% of which are singletons. Approximately 10% of the sample rests with the top ten.

Sequencing input: blood. The TCR sequence derives from a young man with Graves' hyperthyroidism.

The CDR3 region reads CASSRSLDKNYGYTF. Read as DNA, the sequence is TGTGCCAGCAGCCGATCCCTGGACAAGAACTATGGCTACACCTTC. Recombination connected TRBV6-5 to TRBJ1-2; matching of 5 bases hints at TRBD1 as the D gene. CDR1 and CDR2, per the germline V gene, are MNHEY and SVGAGI. Trimming costs V 6 bases and J 2 bases, and their ends lie 16 bases apart. The CDR3, from cysteine to phenylalanine, totals 15 residues. Only the CDR3 DNA is retained, 45 bases long and in frame from the first base.